The clone carrying this T cell receptor beta chain was found many times. Its target is unknown. This specimen comes from a study of neurological immune-mediated disorders. Study-wide results and limits: Across subjects, no CDR3 amino acid sequence appeared in expanded clones of more than one subject, a finding that suggested private repertoires in all groups.

Germline V gene lookup returns CDR1 SGHTA and CDR2 FQGNSA. Trimming took off 5 bases at V and 7 bases at J, with 3 bases between the two ends. The CDR3 extends over 11 amino acids. Approximately 920,000 sorted CD4+ or CD8+ T cells made each library. TCRdb re-called the 5' RACE reads with MiXCR, one entry per CDR3 protein. This table holds about 38,000 distinct CDR3 sequences, under 14% found once. The chain joins TRBV7-2 to TRBJ1-6; D is undetermined. The material sequenced was CD4+ T cells from blood. The clonotype comes from a woman under 40 with HTLV-1-associated myelopathy (HAM/TSP). The CDR3 nucleotides read TGTGCCAGCAGCCGAAATTCACCCCTCCACTTT. This codes for CASSRNSPLHF.